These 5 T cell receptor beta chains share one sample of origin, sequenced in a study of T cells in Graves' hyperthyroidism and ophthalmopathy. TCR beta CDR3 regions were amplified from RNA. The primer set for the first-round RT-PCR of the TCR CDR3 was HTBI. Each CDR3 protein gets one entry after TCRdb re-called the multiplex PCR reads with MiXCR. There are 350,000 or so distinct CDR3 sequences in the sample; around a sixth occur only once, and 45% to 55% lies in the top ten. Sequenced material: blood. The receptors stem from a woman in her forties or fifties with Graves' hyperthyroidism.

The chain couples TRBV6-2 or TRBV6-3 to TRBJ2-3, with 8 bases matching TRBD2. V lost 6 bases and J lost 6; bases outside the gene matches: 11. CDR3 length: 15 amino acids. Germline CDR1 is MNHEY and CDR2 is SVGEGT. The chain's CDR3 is CASRRLAGLGDTQYF. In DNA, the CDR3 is TGTGCCAGCAGACGCCTAGCGGGTTTAGGTGATACGCAGTATTTT.

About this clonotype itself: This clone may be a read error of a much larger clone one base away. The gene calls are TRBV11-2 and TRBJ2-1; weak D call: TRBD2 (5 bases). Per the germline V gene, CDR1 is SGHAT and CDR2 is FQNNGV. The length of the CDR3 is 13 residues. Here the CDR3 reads CASSRERALEQLF. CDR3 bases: TGTGCCAGCAGTCGGGAACGGGCCCTTGAGCAGCTCTTC.

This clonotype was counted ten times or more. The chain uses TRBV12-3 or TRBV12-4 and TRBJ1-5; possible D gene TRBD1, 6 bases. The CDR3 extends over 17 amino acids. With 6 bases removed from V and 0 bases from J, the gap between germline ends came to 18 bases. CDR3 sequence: CASSQGHDDYSNQPQHF. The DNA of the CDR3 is TGTGCCAGCAGCCAGGGACACGATGATTATAGCAATCAGCCCCAGCATTTT.

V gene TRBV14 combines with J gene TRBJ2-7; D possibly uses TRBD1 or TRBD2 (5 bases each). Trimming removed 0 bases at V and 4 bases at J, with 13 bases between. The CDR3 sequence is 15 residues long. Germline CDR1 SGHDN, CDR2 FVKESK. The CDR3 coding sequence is TGTGCCAGCAGCCAAGAATTCGGGACGCAGTACGAGCAGTACTTC. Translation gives CASSQEFGTQYEQYF.

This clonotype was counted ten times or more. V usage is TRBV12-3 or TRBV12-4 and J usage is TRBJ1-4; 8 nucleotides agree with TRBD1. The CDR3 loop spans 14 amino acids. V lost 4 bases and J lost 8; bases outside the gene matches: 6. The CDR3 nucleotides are TGTGCCAGCAGTTCCTCAGGGGGCAGCGAAAAACTGTTTTTT. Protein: CASSSSGGSEKLFF.